This TCR beta chain was sequenced for a study of shared clonotypes between healthy human individuals. Here immunoSEQ multiplex PCR was the method, and the copy in TCRdb shows in-frame clones only, minus some. The sample comprises a few million clones, around nine tenths of which are singletons, and under 0.15% rests with the top ten. In its sample, this clone was seen once. This CDR3 comprises 15 residues. With V trimmed by 3 bases and J by 5 bases, 6 bases remained unmatched. Germline V gene sequence: CDR1 SGHRS, CDR2 YFSETQ. The specimen was naive CD4+ T cells sorted from blood. The subset here: CD45RA+ positively selected. This receptor was identified in a man aged 18 to 30 in good health. The chain uses TRBV5-1 and TRBJ2-1; 9 bases agree with TRBD1. CDR3 nucleotide sequence: TGCGCCAGCAGCTCCTGGACAGGGGATAACAATGAGCAGTTCTTC. Residues: CASSSWTGDNNEQFF.